These 28 T cell receptor beta chains came from one sample sequenced in a study of T cell clonotyping in hematopoietic cell transplantation. Clones were read by immunoSEQ multiplex PCR, and TCRdb kept only the in-frame ones, dropping some. The table records 35,000 to 45,000 clones, 94% of them present only once. Sequenced material: peripheral blood mononuclear cells. The receptors stem from a woman aged 45-60 years in good health. Some clones in this sample may be carry-over from other donors' samples.

The chain has TRBV15 and TRBJ1-1; D ambiguous. Trimming took 0 bases from V and 3 from J, leaving 8 bases between them. This CDR3 has 14 residues. Per germline, CDR1 LNHNV and CDR2 YYDKDF (reference sequence). The CDR3 is CATSRDPGDTEAFF. As DNA, the CDR3 is TGTGCCACCAGCAGAGATCCCGGGGACACTGAAGCTTTCTTT. The full variable domain, rest sourced from reference TRBV15 and TRBJ1-1, is DAMVIQNPRYQVTQFGKPVTLSCSQTLNHNVMYWYQQKSSQAPKLLFHYYDKDFNNEADTPDNFQSRRPNTSFCFLDIRSPGLGDTAMYLCATSRDPGDTEAFFGQGTRLTVV.

This clone was observed a handful of times. The rearrangement links TRBV4-2 to TRBJ2-3; 14 bases map to TRBD2. The CDR3 runs to 17 residues. Losses at the gene ends were 4 bases for V and 5 bases for J; bases not matched to a gene: 8. CDR1 LGHNA and CDR2 YNFKEQ come from the germline V gene. The CDR3 DNA follows: TGTGCCAGCAGCCCGCATCCCGGGACTAGCGGGGGAGATACGCAGTATTTT. Translation gives CASSPHPGTSGGDTQYF.

The chain combines TRBV7-2 with TRBJ1-5, with D hard to call. Trimming shortened V by 0 bases and J by 5 bases, and 11 bases separated the two germline ends. This CDR3 is 15 amino acids long. Germline loops: CDR1 SGHTA, CDR2 FQGNSA. CDR3: CASSLAPGDHQPQHF. DNA of the CDR3: TGTGCCAGCAGCTTAGCGCCGGGTGACCATCAGCCCCAGCATTTT. The full variable domain, in which reference TRBV7-2 and TRBJ1-5 provide the parts outside the CDR3, is GAGVSQSPSNKVTEKGKDVELRCDPISGHTALYWYRQSLGQGLEFLIYFQGNSAPDKSGLPSDRFSAERTGGSVSTLTIQRTQQEDSAVYLCASSLAPGDHQPQHFGDGTRLSIL.

The genes are TRBV11-1 and TRBJ2-2, with D hard to call. In germline, CDR1 is SGHAT, CDR2 FQDESV (reference sequence). Trimming stripped 3 bases from V and 5 bases from J, with 1 base between. The CDR3 extends over 11 amino acids. CDR3 protein: CASSLTGELFF. The CDR3 DNA sequence: TGTGCCAGCAGCTTGACCGGGGAGCTGTTTTTT.

V and J are TRBV4-3 and TRBJ2-1; either TRBD1 or TRBD2 may fit D (5 bases each). V lost 11 bases and J lost 7, with 12 bases in between. The CDR3 is 11 residues long. Germline loops: CDR1 LGHNA, CDR2 YSLEER. The CDR3 is CASSEGNEQFF. DNA of the CDR3: TGCGCCTCCAGCGAGGGGAATGAGCAGTTCTTC.

The rearrangement joins TRBV5-1 to TRBJ2-2; no clear D. V was trimmed by 3 bases and J by 0 bases, leaving 12 bases between them. The CDR3 loop spans 16 amino acids. CDR1 and CDR2 (germline): SGHRS, YFSETQ. The CDR3 region is CASSSWQLPNTGELFF. The DNA of the CDR3 is TGCGCCAGCAGCTCATGGCAACTACCGAACACCGGGGAGCTGTTTTTT.

This clone was observed a single time. The chain is built from TRBV30 and TRBJ2-3, with TRBD2 identical over 9 bases. Losses at the gene ends were 6 bases for V and 6 bases for J; bases not matched to a gene: 10. The CDR3 totals 14 residues. The germline V gene has CDR1 GTSNPN and CDR2 SVGIG (reference sequence). The CDR3 sequence: CACEAGGRIDTQYF. For the CDR3, the DNA is TGTGCCTGTGAGGCGGGGGGGCGGATTGATACGCAGTATTTT.

The rearrangement uses TRBV2 and TRBJ2-7; D is unclear. The CDR3 has 13 amino acids. CDR1 is SNHLY, CDR2 FYNNEI, per germline. The V end lost 4 bases, the J end lost 5 bases, and 12 bases lay between the germline ends. The CDR3 spells CASSGAPSHEQYF. DNA of the CDR3: TGTGCCAGCAGTGGGGCCCCTTCCCACGAGCAGTACTTC. The whole variable domain, remainder taken from reference TRBV2 and TRBJ2-7, is EPEVTQTPSHQVTQMGQEVILRCVPISNHLYFYWYRQILGQKVEFLVSFYNNEISEKSEIFDDQFSVERPDGSNFTLKIRSTKLEDSAMYFCASSGAPSHEQYFGPGTRLTVT.

The rearrangement links TRBV10-1 to TRBJ1-2; 8 nucleotides align to TRBD1. Germline-derived CDR1 and CDR2 are WNHNN and SYGVQD (reference sequence). The J segment lost 3 bases and the V segment lost 6 bases, leaving 18 bases of the junction unmatched. The CDR3 is made up of 18 amino acids. The CDR3 here is CASRLRGQGQAQDYGYTF. As DNA, the CDR3 is TGCGCCAGCAGGTTAAGAGGACAGGGACAGGCTCAGGACTATGGCTACACCTTC.

The chain is built from TRBV7-2 and TRBJ2-1; 9 bases are a match to TRBD1. V gave up 4 bases and J gave up 9 bases; unmatched junction bases: 10. This CDR3 has 15 amino acids. The germline V gene encodes CDR1 SGHTA and CDR2 FQGNSA. CDR3 in amino acids: CASSWDRALTGEQFF. DNA of the CDR3: TGTGCCAGCAGCTGGGACAGGGCGTTGACTGGTGAGCAGTTCTTC.

This clone was recorded once. This CDR3 reads CASSSWTSGTGELFF. The CDR3, as DNA: TGTGCCAGCAGTTCTTGGACTAGCGGGACCGGGGAGCTGTTTTTT. The chain combines TRBV6-6 with TRBJ2-2, with 11 bases lining up with TRBD2. CDR3 size: 15 residues. Germline V gene data show CDR1 as MNHNY and CDR2 as SVGAGI (reference sequence). J lost 5 bases, V lost 4 bases, and 3 bases had no gene match.

CDR3 bases: TGCAGCGTTGGCGGGGGACAGGGAAACACCATATATTTT. This gives the protein CSVGGGQGNTIYF. The chain employs TRBV29-1 and TRBJ1-3; the match to TRBD1 covers 7 bases. This CDR3 is 13 amino acids long. Trimming removed 4 bases from V and 4 bases from J; junction bases left unmatched: 4. Germline CDR1 is SQVTM and CDR2 is ANQGSEA.

The chain combines TRBV18 with TRBJ2-2; D not resolved. The CDR3 has 14 residues. Germline V gene data show CDR1 as KGHSH and CDR2 as LQKENI. V lost 4 bases to trimming and J lost 4 bases, with 10 bases between them. This CDR3 reads CASSQGWSTGELFF. As DNA, the CDR3 is TGTGCCAGCTCACAGGGTTGGAGCACCGGGGAGCTGTTTTTT.

The chain joins TRBV6-1 to TRBJ1-1, with 11 nucleotides matching TRBD1. Trimming removed 4 bases from V and 11 bases from J; junction bases left unmatched: 9. The CDR3 extends over 14 amino acids. The germline V gene has CDR1 MNHNS and CDR2 SASEGT. In nucleotides, the CDR3 is TGTGCCAGCAGTGGAACCCGGGGACAGGGGGTGGCTTTCTTT. This sequence encodes CASSGTRGQGVAFF.

This sequence joins TRBV25-1 and TRBJ1-4; TRBD1 aligns across 8 bases. Germline V CDR1 and CDR2: MGHDK, SYGVNS. The CDR3 has 17 amino acids. V dropped 4 bases and J dropped 2; count of bases not matched to a gene: 9. CDR3: CASSAPRTGYTNEKLFF. Written as DNA, the CDR3 is TGTGCCAGCAGTGCCCCTCGGACAGGGTACACTAATGAAAAACTGTTTTTT.

The chain joins TRBV5-8 to TRBJ1-1; possible D gene TRBD1, 6 bases. The CDR3 has 14 residues. V dropped 0 bases and J dropped 7 bases, with 13 bases sitting between them. The germline CDR1 and CDR2 sequences are SGHTS and YDEGEE. CDR3 in DNA: TGTGCCAGCAGCTTGGACAGGGAGGAGGTTGAAGCTTTCTTT. It codes for CASSLDREEVEAFF.

The chain employs TRBV19 and TRBJ1-6; D perhaps matches TRBD1 (5 bases). This CDR3 has 15 residues. The V end was cut by 7 bases, the J end by 4 bases, with 14 bases between. Germline V lookup: CDR1 LNHDA, CDR2 SQIVND (reference sequence). The CDR3, as DNA: TGTGCCAGTACTCCCTTCAGGGATTATAATTCACCCCTCCACTTT. This translates into CASTPFRDYNSPLHF.

The rearrangement links TRBV6-4 to TRBJ1-2; 9 nucleotides agree with TRBD1. The CDR3 contains 13 residues. Germline V gene lookup returns CDR1 MRHNA and CDR2 SNTAGT. V lost 6 bases, J lost 4 bases, and 3 bases stayed unmatched. The CDR3 region has the DNA TGTGCCAGCAGCTTGGACAGGGGCTATGGCTACACCTTC. Its protein is CASSLDRGYGYTF.

The chain combines TRBV7-8 with TRBJ2-3; D remains ambiguous. Trimming cost V 8 bases and J 2 bases, with 14 bases left between them. The CDR3 runs 14 residues. Germline assignment: CDR1 SGHVS and CDR2 FQNEAQ. Written as DNA, the CDR3 is TGTGCCAGCTTCTGGACCGCTGACACAGATACGCAGTATTTT. Amino acids: CASFWTADTDTQYF.

The chain links TRBV7-6 to TRBJ2-7; D unclear. The ends were cut back, 1 base at V and 5 bases at J, with 3 bases in the middle. Germline V gene data show CDR1 as SGHVS and CDR2 as FNYEAQ. The CDR3 loop spans 11 amino acids. For the CDR3, the DNA is TGTGCCAGCAGCTTAGGTAACGAGCAGTACTTC. It specifies CASSLGNEQYF.

This rearrangement joins TRBV28 to TRBJ2-7; TRBD1 matches at 8 bases. CDR1 and CDR2 (germline): MDHEN, SYDVKM. The V segment lost 7 bases and the J segment 4 bases; nucleotides outside the gene matches: 12. This CDR3 has 15 residues. The CDR3 loop reads CASNGQGTGRYEQYF. CDR3 sequence (DNA): TGTGCCAGCAATGGACAGGGAACGGGAAGGTACGAGCAGTACTTC.

V usage is TRBV9 and J usage is TRBJ1-2; TRBD1 might be the D (5 bases). Trimming removed 2 bases from V and 4 bases from J, with 12 bases in between. The CDR3 consists of 14 residues. Germline loops: CDR1 SGDLS, CDR2 YYNGEE. As DNA, the CDR3 is TGTGCCAGCAGCGTTCTAGCGGGGACCTATGGCTACACCTTC. This encodes CASSVLAGTYGYTF.

This chain connects TRBV7-2 to TRBJ2-3; 13 bases map to TRBD2. Germline V gene data show CDR1 as SGHTA and CDR2 as FQGNSA. V shed 5 bases, J shed 1 base, and the junction held 6 bases outside the gene matches. The CDR3 runs 17 residues. The CDR3 loop is CASSRRTSGGGTDTQYF. CDR3 nucleotide sequence: TGTGCCAGCAGCCGAAGGACTAGCGGGGGCGGCACAGATACGCAGTATTTT.

This chain links TRBV19 with TRBJ1-2; tentative D call: TRBD1 (6 bases). The CDR3 has 14 amino acids. The V end lost 5 bases, the J end lost 4 bases, and 14 bases lay between the germline ends. Germline lookup yields CDR1 LNHDA and CDR2 SQIVND (reference sequence). This CDR3 is CASSARQESYGYTF. The CDR3 nucleotides read TGTGCCAGTAGTGCCCGACAGGAATCCTATGGCTACACCTTC.

The V and J genes are TRBV14 and TRBJ2-3, with 12 bases fitting TRBD2. Germline V lookup: CDR1 SGHDN, CDR2 FVKESK. The CDR3 extends over 16 amino acids. J was trimmed by 5 bases and V by 4 bases; bases with no gene match: 7. Here the CDR3 reads CASSRRLAGALDTQYF. For the CDR3, the DNA is TGTGCCAGCAGCCGCAGACTAGCGGGGGCCTTAGATACGCAGTATTTT.

The genes are TRBV20-1 and TRBJ2-3; D ambiguous. The V and J ends lost 5 bases and 5 bases respectively, with 8 bases between them. From germline, CDR1 is DFQATT and CDR2 SNEGSKA (reference sequence). CDR3 length: 11 amino acids. The CDR3 loop reads CSAGELDTQYF. In nucleotides, the CDR3 is TGCAGTGCTGGGGAATTAGATACGCAGTATTTT.

The chain recombines TRBV9 with TRBJ2-3; tentatively, D is TRBD1 or TRBD2 (5 bases each). CDR1 and CDR2 (germline): SGDLS, YYNGEE. CDR3 size: 14 residues. The ends were cut back, 4 bases at V and 6 bases at J, with 15 bases in the middle. CDR3 DNA sequence: TGTGCCAGCAGCTCAATGGGGGAATTGGATACGCAGTATTTT. Amino acids: CASSSMGELDTQYF. The full variable domain, in which reference TRBV9 and TRBJ2-3 provide the parts outside the CDR3, is DSGVTQTPKHLITATGQRVTLRCSPRSGDLSVYWYQQSLDQGLQFLIQYYNGEERAKGNILERFSAQQFPDLHSELNLSSLELGDSALYFCASSSMGELDTQYFGPGTRLTVL.

This clone was detected only a few times. V usage is TRBV7-2 and J usage is TRBJ1-2; 8 bases line up with TRBD1. Germline CDR1 SGHTA, CDR2 FQGNSA. J gave up 7 bases and V 3 bases, and 4 bases lay outside the gene matches. The CDR3 has 13 residues. The CDR3 here is CASSLGRGPGYTF. In DNA, the CDR3 is TGTGCCAGCAGCTTGGGCAGGGGGCCTGGCTACACCTTC. The whole variable domain, remainder taken from reference TRBV7-2 and TRBJ1-2, is GAGVSQSPSNKVTEKGKDVELRCDPISGHTALYWYRQSLGQGLEFLIYFQGNSAPDKSGLPSDRFSAERTGGSVSTLTIQRTQQEDSAVYLCASSLGRGPGYTFGSGTRLTVV.